This T cell receptor (beta chain) was identified in a study of blood T cell repertoires in COVID-19. Study-wide background: COVID-19 samples collected from the United States, Italy and Spain covered acute and convalescent phases. Nucleic acid was either cDNA or gDNA, and it came from T cells, B-cell-depleted T cells, or PBMCs.

Authors' processing steps: Reference gene primers were amplified, and this amplification served to estimate nucleated cell counts. Produced via immunoSEQ multiplex PCR; TCRdb's table is partial and in-frame only. The V and J calls and the clone size are those of that table, but D and trimming were determined from the DNA. The sample shows approximately 220,000 clones, 80% to 90% of them seen only once. This clone was seen only once. The germline V gene has CDR1 MDHEN and CDR2 SYDVKM. This CDR3 region has 14 residues. The V and J ends lost 5 bases and 0 bases respectively, with 8 bases between them. V and J are TRBV28 and TRBJ1-5, with unresolved D. Sequencing used peripheral blood. This TCR derives from a man aged 60 to 75 who had recovered from COVID-19. CDR3 protein: CASSPPGSNQPQHF. DNA of the CDR3: TGTGCCAGCAGTCCTCCGGGTAGCAATCAGCCCCAGCATTTT.